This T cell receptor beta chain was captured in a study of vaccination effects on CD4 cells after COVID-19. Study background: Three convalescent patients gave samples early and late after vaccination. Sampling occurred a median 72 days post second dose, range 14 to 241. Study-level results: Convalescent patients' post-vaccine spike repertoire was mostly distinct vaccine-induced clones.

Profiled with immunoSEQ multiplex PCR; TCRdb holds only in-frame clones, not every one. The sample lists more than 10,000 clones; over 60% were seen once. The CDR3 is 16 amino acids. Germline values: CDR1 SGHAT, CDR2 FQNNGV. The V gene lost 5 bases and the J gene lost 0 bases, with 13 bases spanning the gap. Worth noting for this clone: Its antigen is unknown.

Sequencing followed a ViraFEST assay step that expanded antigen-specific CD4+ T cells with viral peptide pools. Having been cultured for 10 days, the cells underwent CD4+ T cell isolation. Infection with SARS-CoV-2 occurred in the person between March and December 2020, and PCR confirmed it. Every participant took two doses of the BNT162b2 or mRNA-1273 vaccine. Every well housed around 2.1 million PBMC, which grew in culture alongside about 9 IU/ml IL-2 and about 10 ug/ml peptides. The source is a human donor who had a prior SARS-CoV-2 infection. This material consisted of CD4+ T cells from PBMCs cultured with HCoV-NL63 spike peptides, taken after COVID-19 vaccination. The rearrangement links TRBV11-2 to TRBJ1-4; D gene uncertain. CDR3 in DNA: TGTGCCAGCAGCGCGACGGCGTTTGCAACTAATGAAAAACTGTTTTTT. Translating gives CASSATAFATNEKLFF.